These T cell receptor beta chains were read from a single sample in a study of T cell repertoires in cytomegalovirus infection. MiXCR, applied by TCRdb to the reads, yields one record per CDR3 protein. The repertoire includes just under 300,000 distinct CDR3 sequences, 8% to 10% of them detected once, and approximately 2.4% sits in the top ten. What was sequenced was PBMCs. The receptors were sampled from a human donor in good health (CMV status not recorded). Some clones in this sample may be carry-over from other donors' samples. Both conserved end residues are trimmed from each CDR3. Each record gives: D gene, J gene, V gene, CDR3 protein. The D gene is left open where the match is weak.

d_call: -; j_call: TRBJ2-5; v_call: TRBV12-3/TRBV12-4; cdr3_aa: ASSRTAQETQY
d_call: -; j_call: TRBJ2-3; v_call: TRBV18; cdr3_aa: ASSPQDGSTDTQY
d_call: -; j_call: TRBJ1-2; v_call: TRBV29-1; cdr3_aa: SVEAGRVNYGYT
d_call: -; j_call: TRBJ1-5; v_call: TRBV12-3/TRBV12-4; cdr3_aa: ASRQGLSNQPQH
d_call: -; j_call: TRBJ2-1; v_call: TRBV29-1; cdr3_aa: SVERRDSSYNEQF
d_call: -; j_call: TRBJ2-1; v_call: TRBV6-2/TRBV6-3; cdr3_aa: ASSYLNEQF
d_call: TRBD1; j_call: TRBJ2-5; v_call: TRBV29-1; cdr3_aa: SVRRGRLETQY
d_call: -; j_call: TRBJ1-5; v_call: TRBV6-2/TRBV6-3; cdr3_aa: ASSSPQTGESNQPQH
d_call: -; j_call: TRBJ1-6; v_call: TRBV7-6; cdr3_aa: ASSLSRGDSPLH
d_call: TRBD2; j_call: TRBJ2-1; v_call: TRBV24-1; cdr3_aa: ATSGYGGANEQF